This TCR beta chain was recorded in a study of T cell responses to AZD1222 COVID-19 vaccine (dated by TCRdb to the early 2020s). About the full investigation: TCR sequencing covered fewer than 250 trial participants: roughly 200 given two doses of AZD1222 and about 26 given two doses of MenACWY control vaccine. Trial participants were enrolled by age into subgroups of 18-55, 56-69 and 70-plus years, and around 150, 29 and 61 TCR-sequenced participants, respectively, were included in these subgroups. Overall study results and their limits: The 56-69-year group was small, and its depth increase did not reach significance, likely because of low power. After two AZD1222 doses, both the breadth and the depth of spike-specific TCRs were significantly higher than at day 0 and than in MenACWY recipients. Conclusions about previously exposed vaccinees are limited because only six or seven AZD1222 recipients were SARS-CoV-2 seropositive at baseline. Epitopes outside the regions mutated in the B.1.351 and B.1.1.7 variants were reportedly recognized by nearly half of the unique spike-specific TCRs. Because no day 14 peak-response samples were available, the repertoires could be characterized only after the peak T cell response. Vaccine-associated CD4 TCRs spanned the whole spike protein, with dominant responses in regions 160-218 and 743-854. Participants were mostly white British and included more females than males, and it was suggested by the authors that clonal diversity may have been underestimated.

The sample holds one count of this clone. Its recognized antigen is unknown. The input lacks base qualities; no much larger clone sits a single base away. Taken with the paper, the label for time point translates to: baseline before first vaccination. This sample's treatment or condition label indicates: meningococcal conjugate vaccine given as trial control. Vaccinee samples were obtained from the UK trials COV001 and COV002, which included a single-blind randomized controlled phase 2/3 trial of AZD1222 (ChAdOx1 nCoV-19) in healthy adults. For TCRbeta chain sequencing, PBMC samples from trial participants were taken at day 0 and at day 28 after the second dose. The junction carries 9 bases between V and J, which are trimmed by 5 bases and 4 bases respectively. The germline V gene gives CDR1 as SGHDN and CDR2 as FVKESK. The CDR3 contains 14 residues, cysteine and phenylalanine counted. The only DNA kept is the CDR3, 42 bases in frame from the first base.

The CDR3 regions of human TCRbeta chains were analyzed by immunosequencing. As for the original processing: TCRs in the repertoires were matched against a reference library of SARS-CoV-2-specific TCRs that had been generated with the MIRA antigen-specificity platform. Breadth was defined as the fraction of unique TCRs that were SARS-CoV-2-associated. Depth was defined as the fraction of total T cells that were SARS-CoV-2-associated. Using the MIRA data, each spike-specific TCR was mapped to the spike region that the TCR reacts to and placed in a CD4 or CD8 class. Log10-transformed breadth and depth values were compared by one-way ANOVA with Sidak's multiple comparisons tests. Sourced from immuneACCESS, this table was stored by TCRdb with only in-frame sequences that have V and J called. A share of the clones is absent; for the studies checked, an unresolved V gene accounts for under half, and the remainder has no known explanation. V and J calls and clone size are given by that table; D and trimming were obtained from the DNA. The sample profile shows about 120,000 clones; 90% of them were found once. Of the sample, about 4.1% falls within the top ten clones.

Recombination joined TRBV14 with TRBJ2-6; too little of a D gene remains to name it. The specimen was peripheral blood, collected on day 0 of MenACWY control vaccination. This TCR was recovered from an adult in good health. In nucleotide form, the sequence is TGTGCCAGCAGCTTAGGTGGGGGGGCCAACGTCCTGACTTTC. Translated, this is CASSLGGGANVLTF. Supplemented by the reference TRBV14 and TRBJ2-6 proteins around the CDR3, the complete variable domain is EAGVTQFPSHSVIEKGQTVTLRCDPISGHDNLYWYRRVMGKEIKFLLHFVKESKQDESGMPNNRFLAERTGGTYSTLKVQPAELEDSGVYFCASSLGGGANVLTFGAGSRLTVL.